This T cell receptor beta chain was captured in a study of blood T cell repertoires in COVID-19. TCRdb's copy holds only in-frame clones and misses some; the assay was immunoSEQ multiplex PCR. The data show under 250,000 clones, with about four fifths seen just once and 4% to 5% held by the top ten. The sample holds a few counts of this clone. V was trimmed by 4 bases and J by 6 bases, leaving 16 bases between them. This CDR3 is built from 15 residues. In germline, CDR1 is LGHNA, CDR2 YSLEER. This receptor was identified in a woman in her sixties or seventies with acute or convalescent COVID-19. The chain has TRBV4-3 and TRBJ1-5; no clear D gene. Sequences were obtained from peripheral blood. CDR3 nucleotides: TGCGCCAGCAGCCCCTGGGCCGGGGATACTCAGCCCCAGCATTTT. It is translated as CASSPWAGDTQPQHF.